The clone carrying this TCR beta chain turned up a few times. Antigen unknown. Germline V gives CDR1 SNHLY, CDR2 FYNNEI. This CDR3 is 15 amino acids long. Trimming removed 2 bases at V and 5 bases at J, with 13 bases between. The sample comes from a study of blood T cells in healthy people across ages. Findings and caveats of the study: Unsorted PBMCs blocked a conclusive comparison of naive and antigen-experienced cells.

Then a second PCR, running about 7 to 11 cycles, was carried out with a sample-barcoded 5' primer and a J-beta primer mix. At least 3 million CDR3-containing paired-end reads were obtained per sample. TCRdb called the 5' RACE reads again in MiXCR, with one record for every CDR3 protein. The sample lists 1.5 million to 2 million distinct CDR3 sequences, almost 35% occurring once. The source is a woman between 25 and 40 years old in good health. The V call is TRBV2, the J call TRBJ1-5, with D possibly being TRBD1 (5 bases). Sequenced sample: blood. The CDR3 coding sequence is TGTGCCAGCAGTGAATCTCCAGGGACTTATCAGCCCCAGCATTTT. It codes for CASSESPGTYQPQHF.